This is a list of T cell receptor beta chains from one sample in a study of cytomegalovirus exposure and HLA in healthy donors. The repertoire was sequenced with immunoSEQ multiplex PCR; TCRdb's copy has only in-frame clones and lacks some. There are 150,000 to 200,000 clones in the sample; around 80% occur only once, and approximately 15% lies in the top ten. Material: PBMCs. All receptors derive from a woman aged 40 to 50 in good health and CMV-seronegative. The CDR3 runs from the conserved cysteine through the conserved F or W. A D gene is named only where the DNA matches it firmly. A row's size may be missing; if present it is once, few, many or a size class.

TRBJ1-4	-	TRBV15	TRBD1	13	CATSRGQGEKLFF	TGTGCCACCAGCAGAGGACAGGGAGAAAAACTGTTTTTT
TRBJ2-7	-	TRBV18	TRBD2	18	CASSPLVWGREDPYEQYF	TGTGCCAGCTCACCACTGGTTTGGGGGCGGGAGGATCCCTACGAGCAGTACTTC
TRBJ1-2	-	TRBV29-1	TRBD1	13	CSVDTDRGHGYTF	TGCAGCGTTGACACCGACAGGGGCCATGGCTACACCTTC
TRBJ1-2	-	TRBV6-5	-	11	CASRGRYGYTF	TGTGCCAGCAGGGGGAGGTATGGCTACACCTTC
TRBJ1-1	-	TRBV6-1	TRBD1	12	CASTQGLTEAFF	TGTGCCAGCACACAGGGGCTCACTGAAGCTTTCTTT
TRBJ2-1	once	TRBV7-3	-	14	CASSRGSSYNEQFF	TGTGCCAGCAGCCGGGGGTCCTCCTACAATGAGCAGTTCTTC
TRBJ2-2	-	TRBV7-3	TRBD1	15	CASSPRDRTTGELFF	TGTGCCAGCAGCCCGCGGGACAGGACCACCGGGGAGCTGTTTTTT
TRBJ2-1	once	TRBV7-7	TRBD1	14	CASSRDRTTNEQFF	TGTGCCAGCAGCCGGGACAGGACTACCAATGAGCAGTTCTTC
TRBJ2-5	-	TRBV30	TRBD2	15	CAWSVGGGYQETQYF	TGTGCCTGGAGTGTGGGCGGGGGGTACCAAGAGACCCAGTACTTC
TRBJ2-5	-	TRBV7-3	TRBD2	13	CASSFGGRGTQYF	TGTGCCAGCAGCTTCGGCGGGAGGGGGACCCAGTACTTC
TRBJ2-4	-	TRBV7-9	-	10	CASSANSQYF	TGTGCCAGCAGCGCAAACAGTCAGTACTTC
TRBJ1-4	-	TRBV4-1	TRBD1	19	CASRLAPMPTGEPNEKLFF	TGCGCCAGCAGACTCGCCCCGATGCCGACAGGGGAGCCTAATGAAAAACTGTTTTTT
TRBJ2-1	-	TRBV5-1	-	14	CASTSGPGSDEQFF	TGCGCCAGCACCTCGGGTCCGGGGAGCGATGAGCAGTTCTTC
TRBJ2-5	-	TRBV5-1	-	15	CASSRRGTFQETQYF	TGCGCCAGCAGCCGACGAGGGACTTTCCAAGAGACCCAGTACTTC
TRBJ2-7	few	TRBV6-5	TRBD2	15	CASSSLTSGIYEQYF	TGTGCCAGCAGTTCCCTGACTAGCGGGATCTACGAGCAGTACTTC
TRBJ1-4	-	TRBV11-2	-	15	CASSGQRGRKEKLFF	TGTGCCAGCAGCGGACAGCGGGGGCGCAAAGAAAAACTGTTTTTT
TRBJ2-3	-	TRBV29-1	TRBD2	15	CSVVVAGGPTDTQYF	TGCAGCGTAGTAGTTGCGGGAGGGCCCACAGATACGCAGTATTTT
TRBJ2-7	-	TRBV28	-	13	CASGPRAYYEQYF	TGTGCCAGCGGACCCAGGGCTTACTACGAGCAGTACTTC
TRBJ2-7	-	TRBV2	-	12	CASNRERHEQYF	TGTGCCAGCAACCGGGAGCGGCACGAGCAGTACTTC
TRBJ2-1	-	TRBV11-2	TRBD1	14	CASSSRTGGNEQFF	TGTGCCAGCAGCTCCCGGACAGGGGGCAATGAGCAGTTCTTC
TRBJ2-7	-	TRBV25-1	-	12	CASMHPKGEQYF	TGTGCCAGCATGCATCCCAAGGGGGAGCAGTACTTC
TRBJ2-5	few	TRBV5-1	-	12	CASSTDQETQYF	TGCGCCAGCAGTACAGACCAAGAGACCCAGTACTTC
TRBJ2-7	-	TRBV5-1	TRBD2	17	CASRGRSGGSSSYEQYF	TGCGCCAGCAGAGGCCGTAGCGGGGGTTCTAGCTCCTACGAGCAGTACTTC
TRBJ2-3	few	TRBV5-4	TRBD2	18	CASSLEITAGVGTDTQYF	TGTGCCAGCAGCTTGGAGATTACAGCGGGAGTCGGCACAGATACGCAGTATTTT
TRBJ2-1	-	TRBV28	-	15	CASSLQESSYNEQFF	TGTGCCAGCAGTTTACAGGAAAGCTCCTACAATGAGCAGTTCTTC
TRBJ2-1	-	TRBV28	TRBD1	13	CASSPDRDNEQFF	TGTGCCAGCAGCCCGGACAGGGACAATGAGCAGTTCTTC
TRBJ2-7	-	TRBV10-3	TRBD1	17	CAIRRDRGLTPANEQYF	TGTGCCATCAGGCGGGACAGGGGGTTGACCCCAGCTAACGAGCAGTACTTC
TRBJ2-7	-	TRBV7-2	TRBD2	13	CASSLGTSGEQYF	TGTGCCAGCAGCTTAGGGACTAGTGGTGAGCAGTACTTC
TRBJ1-5	-	TRBV2	TRBD1	14	CASTGTVEDQPQHF	TGTGCCAGCACTGGGACAGTAGAAGATCAGCCCCAGCATTTT
TRBJ1-1	once	TRBV6-5	-	13	CASKEGLNTEAFF	TGTGCCAGCAAGGAGGGACTGAACACTGAAGCTTTCTTT
TRBJ2-3	-	TRBV9	TRBD1	20	CASSVAPGQGAPIGTDTQYF	TGTGCCAGCAGCGTAGCACCGGGACAGGGGGCTCCCATCGGCACAGATACGCAGTATTTT
TRBJ1-2	-	TRBV7-9	-	12	CASSLDHGCCTF	TGTGCCAGCAGCTTAGATCACGGTTGCTGCACCTTC
TRBJ2-3	-	TRBV28	-	16	CASSQSSRVVPYTQYF	TGTGCCAGCAGTCAATCGAGCAGGGTGGTCCCATATACGCAGTATTTT
TRBJ2-7	-	TRBV9	-	16	CASSAGVGAGTYEQYF	TGTGCCAGCAGCGCCGGGGTGGGGGCCGGTACCTACGAGCAGTACTTC
TRBJ2-2	-	TRBV18	-	14	CASGERRATGELFF	TGTGCCAGCGGGGAACGCAGGGCGACCGGGGAGCTGTTTTTT
TRBJ1-5	-	TRBV27	TRBD1	17	CASSPQLQGAEDQPQHF	TGTGCCAGCAGTCCACAATTACAGGGGGCAGAAGATCAGCCCCAGCATTTT
TRBJ1-2	-	TRBV5-1	-	15	CASSPRWGGTYGYTF	TGCGCCAGCAGCCCTAGGTGGGGGGGAACCTATGGCTACACCTTC
TRBJ2-7	-	TRBV12-5	TRBD2	14	CASGGTSGSYEQYF	TGTGCTAGTGGCGGGACTAGCGGTTCCTACGAGCAGTACTTC
TRBJ2-7	-	TRBV19	-	18	CASSIKGGGQIASYEQYF	TGTGCCAGTAGTATAAAAGGGGGGGGGCAGATAGCCTCCTACGAGCAGTACTTC
TRBJ2-7	-	TRBV2	-	15	CASSEAWNRDYEQYF	TGTGCCAGCAGTGAAGCGTGGAACAGGGATTACGAGCAGTACTTC
TRBJ1-1	-	TRBV5-4	-	14	CASSAAPMNTEAFF	TGTGCCAGCAGCGCGGCCCCGATGAACACTGAAGCTTTCTTT
TRBJ1-1	-	TRBV18	-	14	CASSPSGRTGVAFF	TGTGCCAGCTCACCGAGCGGCAGGACGGGGGTAGCTTTCTTT
TRBJ2-1	few	TRBV5-4	-	14	CASSLIARGNEQFF	TGTGCCAGCAGCTTGATCGCCAGGGGTAATGAGCAGTTCTTC
TRBJ2-7	-	TRBV28	-	12	CASSRESYEQYF	TGTGCCAGCAGTAGGGAGTCCTACGAGCAGTACTTC